The 5 T cell receptor beta chains presented below share a single source sample, sequenced in a study of blood T cell repertoires in COVID-19. Repertoires were generated with immunoSEQ multiplex PCR, while TCRdb's copy carries only in-frame clones and drops some. The table records about 210,000 clones, over 70% of them present only once. Sequencing was carried out using peripheral blood. The receptors here all came from a man aged 45-65 years with active or convalescent COVID-19.

The rearrangement links TRBV2 to TRBJ2-5; D unclear. The CDR3 extends over 12 amino acids. V was cut by 7 bases and J by 0 bases, with 6 bases left in between. Germline V lookup: CDR1 SNHLY, CDR2 FYNNEI. The CDR3 loop reads CASKTNQETQYF. The CDR3 nucleotides read TGTGCCAGCAAAACAAACCAAGAGACCCAGTACTTC.

This chain uses TRBV7-2 with TRBJ1-2, with 7 bases that match TRBD1. The CDR3 totals 15 residues. The junction had 14 bases not matched to a gene; V was cut back by 6 bases and J by 7 bases. CDR1 is SGHTA, CDR2 FQGNSA, per germline. In DNA, the CDR3 is TGTGCCAGCAGGCCCAGTGGACAGGACCCCGGTGGCTACACCTTC. This encodes CASRPSGQDPGGYTF.

The J gene is TRBJ2-7, the V gene TRBV28; TRBD1 agrees at 9 bases. The CDR3 sequence is 15 residues long. Trimming removed 5 bases from V and 4 bases from J; junction bases left unmatched: 9. Germline V lookup: CDR1 MDHEN, CDR2 SYDVKM. The DNA for the CDR3 is TGTGCCAGCAGTACCCGGGACAGGGAGAGGTACGAGCAGTACTTC. It translates to CASSTRDRERYEQYF.

The V gene is TRBV12-3 or TRBV12-4, the J gene TRBJ1-3, with 7 nucleotides matching TRBD1. V lost 5 bases, J lost 6 bases, and 4 bases stayed unmatched. CDR3 size: 13 residues. The CDR3 sequence: CASSTGQLNTIYF. The CDR3, as DNA: TGTGCCAGCAGTACGGGACAGCTAAACACCATATATTTT.

This chain joins TRBV10-1 and TRBJ2-2; 9 bases map to TRBD1. CDR1 is WNHNN and CDR2 is SYGVQD in the germline V gene (reference sequence). J lost 0 bases, V lost 8 bases, and 4 bases had no gene match. The CDR3 has 15 amino acids. The CDR3 bases are TGCGCCAGCGGACAGGGGCCAGCGAACACCGGGGAGCTGTTTTTT. Protein product: CASGQGPANTGELFF.